The rows below give T cell receptor beta chains drawn from one sample of a study of blood T cell repertoires in COVID-19. The data were produced by immunoSEQ multiplex PCR, yet TCRdb's version contains in-frame clones alone and is incomplete. The repertoire has 200,000 to 250,000 clones, more than 80% of them found once; the top ten carry over 3%. The sample consisted of PBMCs or T cells enriched from blood (not recorded which). These receptors were obtained from a woman aged 40 to 50 with acute COVID-19. Each CDR3 is given with its conserved first and last residue. A D gene is named only where the DNA matches it firmly. Size is omitted from some rows. Given values are once, few, many or a class for expanded clones.

TRBD1	TRBJ1-6	-	TRBV12-3/TRBV12-4	13	CASSLEGAGFLHF	TGTGCCAGCAGTTTAGAGGGGGCCGGGTTCCTCCACTTT
-	TRBJ1-3	-	TRBV10-1	17	CASSDGRFSTSGNTIYF	TGCGCCAGCAGTGACGGTAGATTTTCAACCTCTGGAAACACCATATATTTT
TRBD1	TRBJ1-1	-	TRBV5-1	14	CASSLRQGNTEAFF	TGCGCCAGCAGCTTGCGACAGGGGAACACTGAAGCTTTCTTT
TRBD2	TRBJ2-1	once	TRBV15	15	CATSRAGRGINEQFF	TGTGCCACCAGCAGAGCAGGGCGGGGGATCAATGAGCAGTTCTTC
TRBD1	TRBJ1-1	once	TRBV9	12	CASSDRGSEAFF	TGTGCCAGCAGCGACAGGGGCTCTGAAGCTTTCTTT
TRBD1	TRBJ2-7	-	TRBV3-1/TRBV3-2	15	CASSQTGTETLEQYF	TGTGCCAGCAGCCAAACCGGGACAGAAACTTTGGAGCAGTACTTC
TRBD1	TRBJ1-1	-	TRBV7-3	15	CASSSEPGQGAEAFF	TGTGCCAGCAGCTCGGAGCCGGGACAGGGTGCTGAAGCTTTCTTT
-	TRBJ1-1	-	TRBV5-1	13	CASSLASGTEAFF	TGCGCCAGCAGCTTGGCCTCCGGCACTGAAGCTTTCTTT
-	TRBJ2-2	-	TRBV4-3	15	CASSLEAGNTGELFF	TGCGCCAGCAGCCTAGAGGCAGGCAACACCGGGGAGCTGTTTTTT
-	TRBJ1-1	-	TRBV19	13	CASSRRGRTEAFF	TGTGCCAGTAGTAGGCGGGGTCGGACTGAAGCTTTCTTT
-	TRBJ2-1	-	TRBV2	11	CASSAGYEQFF	TGTGCCAGCAGTGCGGGGTATGAGCAGTTCTTC
-	TRBJ2-2	-	TRBV5-8	15	CASSLDGSVTGELFF	TGTGCCAGCAGCTTGGACGGGTCGGTCACCGGGGAGCTGTTTTTT
-	TRBJ1-1	-	TRBV6-5	12	CASSSGHSEAFF	TGTGCCAGCAGCTCGGGACACTCTGAAGCTTTCTTT